The sequence of this TCR beta chain was determined in a study of blood T cells in healthy people across ages. Looking at the study overall: Capture via template switching afforded approximately one barcoded beta molecule per two T cells. General study findings and limits: Changes seen in expanded clonotypes were possibly confounded by donor CMV status left unknown.

Germline V gene data show CDR1 as LGHNA and CDR2 as YSLEER. CDR3 size: 14 residues. The V segment lost 4 bases and the J segment 7 bases; nucleotides outside the gene matches: 8. Comments on this clonotype: Its specificity is not known.

The authors ran a second PCR of about 7 to 11 cycles using a sample-barcoded 5' primer and a J-beta primer mix. One entry per CDR3 protein results from TCRdb running MiXCR on the 5' RACE reads. The sample includes fewer than 1 million distinct CDR3 sequences, 44% of them seen just once. The sequence derives from a man in his 60s in good health. V and J are TRBV4-3 and TRBJ2-7; TRBD1 matches 9 bases. Sequencing was done on a sample of blood. Here the CDR3 reads CASSPDRGAGEQYF. The DNA of the CDR3 is TGCGCCAGCAGCCCGGACAGGGGAGCTGGGGAGCAGTACTTC.